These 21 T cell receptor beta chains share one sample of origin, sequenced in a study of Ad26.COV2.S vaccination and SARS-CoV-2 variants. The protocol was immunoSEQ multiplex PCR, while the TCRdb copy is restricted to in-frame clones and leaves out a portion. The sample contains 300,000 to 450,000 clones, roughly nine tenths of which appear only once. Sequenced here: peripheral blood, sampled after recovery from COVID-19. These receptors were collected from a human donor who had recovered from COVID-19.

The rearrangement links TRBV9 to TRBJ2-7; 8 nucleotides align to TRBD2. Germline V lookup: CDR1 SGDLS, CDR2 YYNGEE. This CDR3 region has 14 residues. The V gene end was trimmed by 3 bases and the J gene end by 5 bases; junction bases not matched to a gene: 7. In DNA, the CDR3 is TGTGCCAGCAGCGGCGGGGGGCAGGTACACGAGCAGTACTTC. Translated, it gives CASSGGGQVHEQYF.

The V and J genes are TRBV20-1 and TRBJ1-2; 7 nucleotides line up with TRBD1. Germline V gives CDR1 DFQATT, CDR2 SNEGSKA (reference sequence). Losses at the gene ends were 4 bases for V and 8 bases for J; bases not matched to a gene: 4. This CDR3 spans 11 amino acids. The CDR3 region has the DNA TGCAGTGCTAAGGGGGCGCGAGGCTACACCTTC. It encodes CSAKGARGYTF.

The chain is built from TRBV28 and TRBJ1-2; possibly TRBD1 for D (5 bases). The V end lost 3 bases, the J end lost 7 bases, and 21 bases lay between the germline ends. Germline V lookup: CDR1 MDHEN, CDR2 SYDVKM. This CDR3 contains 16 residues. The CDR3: CASSFLLARDVFGYTF. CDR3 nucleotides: TGTGCCAGCAGTTTCTTACTCGCCAGGGACGTGTTTGGCTACACCTTC.

The CDR3 DNA reads as TGCAGCGTTGAGCCCGGGAACACTGAAGCTTTCTTT. Its translation: CSVEPGNTEAFF. The chain carries TRBV29-1 and TRBJ1-1, with D hard to call. The CDR3 has 12 amino acids. V dropped 3 bases and J dropped 1 base, with 6 bases sitting between them. Per the germline V gene, CDR1 is SQVTM and CDR2 is ANQGSEA.

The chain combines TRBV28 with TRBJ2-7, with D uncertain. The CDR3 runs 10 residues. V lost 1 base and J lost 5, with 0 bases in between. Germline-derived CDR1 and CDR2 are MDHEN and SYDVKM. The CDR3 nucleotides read TGTGCCAGCAGTTTATACGAGCAGTACTTC. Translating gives CASSLYEQYF.

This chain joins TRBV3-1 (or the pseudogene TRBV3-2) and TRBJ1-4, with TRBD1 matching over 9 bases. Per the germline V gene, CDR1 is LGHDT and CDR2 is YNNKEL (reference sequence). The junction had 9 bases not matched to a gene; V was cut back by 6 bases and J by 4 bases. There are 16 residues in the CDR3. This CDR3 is CASSQDRGLHNEKLFF. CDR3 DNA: TGTGCCAGCAGTCAGGACAGGGGACTTCATAATGAAAAACTGTTTTTT.

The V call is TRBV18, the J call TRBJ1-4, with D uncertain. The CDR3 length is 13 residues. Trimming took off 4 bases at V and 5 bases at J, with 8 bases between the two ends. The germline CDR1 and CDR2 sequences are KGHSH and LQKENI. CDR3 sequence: CASSLKKNEKLFF. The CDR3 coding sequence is TGTGCCAGCTCACTAAAAAAGAATGAAAAACTGTTTTTT.

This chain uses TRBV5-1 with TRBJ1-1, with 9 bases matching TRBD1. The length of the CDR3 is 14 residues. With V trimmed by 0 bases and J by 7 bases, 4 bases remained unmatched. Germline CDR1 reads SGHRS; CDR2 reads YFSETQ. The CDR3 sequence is CASSLDRGLGEAFF. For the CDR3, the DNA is TGCGCCAGCAGCTTGGACAGGGGGCTCGGTGAAGCTTTCTTT.

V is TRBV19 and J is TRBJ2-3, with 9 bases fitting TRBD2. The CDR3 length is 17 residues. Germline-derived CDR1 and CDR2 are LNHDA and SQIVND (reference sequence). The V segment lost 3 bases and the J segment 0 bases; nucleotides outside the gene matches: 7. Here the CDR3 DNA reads TGTGCCAGTAGTATCTATAGGCTAGCGGGGAGCACAGATACGCAGTATTTT. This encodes CASSIYRLAGSTDTQYF.

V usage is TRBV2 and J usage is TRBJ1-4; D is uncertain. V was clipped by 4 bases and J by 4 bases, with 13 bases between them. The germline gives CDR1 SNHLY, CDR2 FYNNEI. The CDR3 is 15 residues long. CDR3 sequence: CASSVEAENNEKLFF. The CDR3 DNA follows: TGTGCCAGCAGTGTGGAGGCGGAAAATAATGAAAAACTGTTTTTT. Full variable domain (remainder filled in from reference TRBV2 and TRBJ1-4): EPEVTQTPSHQVTQMGQEVILRCVPISNHLYFYWYRQILGQKVEFLVSFYNNEISEKSEIFDDQFSVERPDGSNFTLKIRSTKLEDSAMYFCASSVEAENNEKLFFGSGTQLSVL.

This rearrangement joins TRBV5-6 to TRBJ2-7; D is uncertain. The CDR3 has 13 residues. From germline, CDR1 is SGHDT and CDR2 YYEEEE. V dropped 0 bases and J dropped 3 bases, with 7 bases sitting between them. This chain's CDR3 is CASSLGAGYEQYF. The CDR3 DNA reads TGTGCCAGCAGCTTGGGAGCCGGCTACGAGCAGTACTTC.

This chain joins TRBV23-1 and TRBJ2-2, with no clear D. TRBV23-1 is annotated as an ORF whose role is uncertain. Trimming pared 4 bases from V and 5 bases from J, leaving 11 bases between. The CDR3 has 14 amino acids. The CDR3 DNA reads TGCGCCAGCAGTCGGGGTGCAAAAACCGGGGAGCTGTTTTTT. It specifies CASSRGAKTGELFF.

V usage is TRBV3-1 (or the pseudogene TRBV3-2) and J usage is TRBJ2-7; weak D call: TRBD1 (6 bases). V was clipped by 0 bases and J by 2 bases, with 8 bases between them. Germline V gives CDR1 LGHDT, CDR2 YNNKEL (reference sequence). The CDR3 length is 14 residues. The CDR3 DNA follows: TGTGCCAGCAGCCAAGATCAGGGGACCTACGAGCAGTACTTC. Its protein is CASSQDQGTYEQYF.

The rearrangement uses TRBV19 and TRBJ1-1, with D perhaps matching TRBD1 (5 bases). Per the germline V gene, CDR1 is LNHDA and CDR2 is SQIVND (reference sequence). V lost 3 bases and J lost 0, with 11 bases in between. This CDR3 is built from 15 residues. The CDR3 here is CASSISTVMNTEAFF. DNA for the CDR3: TGTGCCAGTAGTATTTCGACAGTTATGAACACTGAAGCTTTCTTT.

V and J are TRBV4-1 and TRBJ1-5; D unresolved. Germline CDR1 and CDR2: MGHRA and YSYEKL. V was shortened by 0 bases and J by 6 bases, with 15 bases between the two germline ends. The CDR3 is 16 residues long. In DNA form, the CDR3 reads TGCGCCAGCAGCCAAGAGCACTTCGGAGGTAGTCAGCCCCAGCATTTT. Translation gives CASSQEHFGGSQPQHF.

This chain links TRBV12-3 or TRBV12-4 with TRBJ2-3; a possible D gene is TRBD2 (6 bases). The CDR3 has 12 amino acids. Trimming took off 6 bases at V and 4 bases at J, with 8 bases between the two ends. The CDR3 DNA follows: TGTGCCAGCAGGGGAGGTCCAGATACGCAGTATTTT. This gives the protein CASRGGPDTQYF.

The CDR3 DNA reads as TGTGCCAGCAGCCAAGGACCCTACGAGCAGTACTTC. Amino acid sequence: CASSQGPYEQYF. The chain carries TRBV4-2 and TRBJ2-7; D gene uncertain. CDR1 is LGHNA and CDR2 is YNFKEQ in the germline V gene. Trimming cost V 1 base and J 2 bases, with 3 bases left between them. This CDR3 spans 12 amino acids.

The CDR3, as DNA: TGCGCCAGCAGAGCCGGGACTAACAATGAGCAGTTCTTC. Protein sequence: CASRAGTNNEQFF. The chain joins TRBV5-1 to TRBJ2-1, with TRBD2 matching 7 bases. Looked up from germline, CDR1 is SGHRS and CDR2 is YFSETQ. V gave up 5 bases and J gave up 5 bases; unmatched junction bases: 4. CDR3 size: 13 residues.

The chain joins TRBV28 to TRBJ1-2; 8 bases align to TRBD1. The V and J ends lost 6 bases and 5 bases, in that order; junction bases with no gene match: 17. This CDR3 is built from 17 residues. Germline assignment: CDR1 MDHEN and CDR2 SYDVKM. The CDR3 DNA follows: TGTGCCAGCAGAGGCAGGGGGCCGAGAATTCTCCTGTATGGCTACACCTTC. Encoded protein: CASRGRGPRILLYGYTF.

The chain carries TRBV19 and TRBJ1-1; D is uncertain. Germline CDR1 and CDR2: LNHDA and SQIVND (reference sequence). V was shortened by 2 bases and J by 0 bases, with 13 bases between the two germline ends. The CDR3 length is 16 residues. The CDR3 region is CASSITSRAVNTEAFF. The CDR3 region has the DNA TGTGCCAGTAGTATAACTAGTCGGGCAGTGAACACTGAAGCTTTCTTT.

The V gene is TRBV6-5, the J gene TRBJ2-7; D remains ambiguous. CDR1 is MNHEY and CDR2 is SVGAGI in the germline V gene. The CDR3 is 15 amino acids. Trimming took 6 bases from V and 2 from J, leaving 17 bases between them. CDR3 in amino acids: CASSTTTGPTYEQYF. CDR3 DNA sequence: TGTGCCAGCAGCACAACTACCGGGCCAACCTACGAGCAGTACTTC.